This T cell receptor beta chain appears in the sequencing data of a study of shared clonotypes between healthy human individuals. Study information: CD4 naive and CD4 memory each took three plates per donor, while CD8 naive took two and CD8 memory one.

Each cell subset's genomic DNA was divided evenly among several immunoSEQ plates. Under the authors' procedure: For the immunoSEQ data, sequences were junction-only without quality scores, so filtering differed. The protocol was immunoSEQ multiplex PCR, while the TCRdb copy is restricted to in-frame clones and leaves out a portion. V, J and clone size are those of that table, while D and trimming were read from the DNA. The sample lists some 2,100,000 clones, approximately 94% seen once, with more than 1.5% in the top ten. Germline V gives CDR1 SEHNR, CDR2 FQNEAQ (reference sequence). The CDR3 is 14 amino acids. V was cut by 5 bases and J by 1 base, with 11 bases left in between. This clone came up a few times. Additional DNA sequences in this sample encode the identical CDR3. Naive CD8 cells lacked CD45RO and underwent positive selection for CCR7, leaving out terminally differentiated effector memory CD45RA+ cells. Every contributor of samples was a Caucasian grown-up residing in Nashville, Tennessee.

Sequences were obtained from naive CD8+ T cells from PBMCs. V is TRBV7-9 and J is TRBJ1-1; a possible D gene is TRBD1 (5 bases). This TCR was recovered from a man younger than 35 in good health. Some clones in this sample may be carry-over from other donors' samples. The CDR3 is CASSPAGANTEAFF. The CDR3 DNA follows: TGTGCCAGCAGCCCGGCTGGGGCGAACACTGAAGCTTTCTTT.